This T cell receptor (beta chain) was captured in a study of blood T cell repertoires in COVID-19. The overall study: Acute-phase and convalescent COVID-19 samples originated in the United States, Italy and Spain.

The CDR3 is 16 amino acids. In the authors' methods: Amplification of reference gene primers provided the estimated nucleated cell counts. Profiled with immunoSEQ multiplex PCR; TCRdb holds only in-frame clones, not every one. That table furnishes V, J and clone size, whereas the DNA furnished D and trimming. The data contain some 250,000 clones, roughly nine tenths of them singletons. This TCR derives from a man aged 55 to 70 with acute or convalescent COVID-19. The sequenced material came from peripheral blood. The chain joins TRBV1 to TRBJ2-7; TRBD1 is taken as the D call from the table, unchecked against the DNA. TRBV1 is marked as a pseudogene. The DNA for the CDR3 is TGCACCAGCAGCCAGACGGACAGGGAACCCTTCTACGAGCAGTACTTC. Residues: CTSSQTDREPFYEQYF.